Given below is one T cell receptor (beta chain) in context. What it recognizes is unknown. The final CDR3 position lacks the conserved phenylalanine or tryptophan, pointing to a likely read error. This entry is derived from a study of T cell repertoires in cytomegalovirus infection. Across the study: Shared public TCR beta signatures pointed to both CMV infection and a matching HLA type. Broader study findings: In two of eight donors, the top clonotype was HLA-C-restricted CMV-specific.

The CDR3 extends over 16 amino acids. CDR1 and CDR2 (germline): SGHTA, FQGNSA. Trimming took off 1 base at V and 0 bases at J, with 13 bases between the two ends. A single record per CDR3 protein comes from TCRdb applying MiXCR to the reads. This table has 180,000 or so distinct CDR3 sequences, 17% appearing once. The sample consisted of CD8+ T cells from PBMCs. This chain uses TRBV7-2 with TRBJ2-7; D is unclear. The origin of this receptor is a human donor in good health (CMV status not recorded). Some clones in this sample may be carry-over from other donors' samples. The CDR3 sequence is CASSLVAVTFSYEQYL. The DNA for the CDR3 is TGTGCCAGCAGCTTAGTGGCAGTGACTTTCTCCTACGAGCAGTACTTA.